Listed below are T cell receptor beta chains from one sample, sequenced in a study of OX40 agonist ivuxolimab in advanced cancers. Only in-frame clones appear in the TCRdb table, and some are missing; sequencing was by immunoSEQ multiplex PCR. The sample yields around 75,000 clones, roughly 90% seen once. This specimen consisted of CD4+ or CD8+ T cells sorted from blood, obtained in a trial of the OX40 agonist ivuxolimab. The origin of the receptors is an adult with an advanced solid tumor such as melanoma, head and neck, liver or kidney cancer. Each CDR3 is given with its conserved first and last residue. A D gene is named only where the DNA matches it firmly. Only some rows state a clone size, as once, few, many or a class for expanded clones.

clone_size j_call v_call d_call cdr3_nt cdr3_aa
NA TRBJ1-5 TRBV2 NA TGTGCCAGCAGTTATACAGTAAATCAGCCCCAGCATTTT CASSYTVNQPQHF
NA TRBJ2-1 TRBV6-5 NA TGTGCCAGCAGTTACTCGAATACGGGCAATGAGCAGTTCTTC CASSYSNTGNEQFF
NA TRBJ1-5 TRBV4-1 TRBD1 TGCGCCAGCAGCCAAGGGGACAGGGAGAATCAGCCCCAGCATTTT CASSQGDRENQPQHF
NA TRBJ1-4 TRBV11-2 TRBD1 TGTGCCAGCAGCACAGGGGTGGCAACTAATGAAAAACTGTTTTTT CASSTGVATNEKLFF
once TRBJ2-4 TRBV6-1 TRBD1 TGTGCCAGCAGTGTTCCGGGACAGGGAGCAAACATTCAGTACTTC CASSVPGQGANIQYF
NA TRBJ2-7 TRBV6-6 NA TGTGCCAGCAGTCCTCTAGGGGCAGGGGAGGGCGAGCAGTACTTC CASSPLGAGEGEQYF
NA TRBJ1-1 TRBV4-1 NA TGCGCCAGCAGCAACTCAATTATCGTCCCTGAAGCTTTCTTT CASSNSIIVPEAFF
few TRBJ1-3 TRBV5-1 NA TGCGCCAGCAGCTTGGATGGGATAAGCTCTGGAAACACCATATATTTT CASSLDGISSGNTIYF
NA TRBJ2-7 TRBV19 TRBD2 TGTGCCAGTAGTATCGGGAGGATTGGAGGCCACGAGCAGTACTTC CASSIGRIGGHEQYF
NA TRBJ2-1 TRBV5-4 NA TGTGCCAGCACCGTAGACCTGAGCTCCTACAATGAGCAGTTCTTC CASTVDLSSYNEQFF
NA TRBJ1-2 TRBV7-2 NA TGTGCCAGCAGCCGGGACGGGAACTATGGCTACACCTTC CASSRDGNYGYTF
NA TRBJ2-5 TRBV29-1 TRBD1 TGCAGCGTGGAAACAGGGGGCCAGGAGACCCAGTACTTC CSVETGGQETQYF
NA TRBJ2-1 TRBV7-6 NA TGTGCCAGCAGCTTAGGCGGAATCGGGAACAATGAGCAGTTCTTC CASSLGGIGNNEQFF
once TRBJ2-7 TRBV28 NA TGTGCCAGCAGTTTCGTACAGGGATCCGAGCAGTACTTC CASSFVQGSEQYF
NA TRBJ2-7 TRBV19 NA TGTGCCAGTAGTATGCCACTATCCGAGCAGTACTTC CASSMPLSEQYF
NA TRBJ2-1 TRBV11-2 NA TGTGCCAGCAGCGACTACCGGGACTTATACAATGAGCAGTTCTTC CASSDYRDLYNEQFF
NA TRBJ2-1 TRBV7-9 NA TGTGCCAGCAGCTTAGGGCTTCAAGAGCAGTTCTTC CASSLGLQEQFF
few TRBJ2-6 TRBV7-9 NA TGTGCCAGCAGTCCAGACAGCCACTCTGGGGCCAACGTCCTGACTTTC CASSPDSHSGANVLTF
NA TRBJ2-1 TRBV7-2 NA TGTGCCAGCAGCTTAGCGGGGGCGACTCCGCGGAATGAGCAGTTCTTC CASSLAGATPRNEQFF
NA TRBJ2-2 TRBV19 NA TGTGCCAGTAGTATAATCAGGGCGAACACCGGGGAGCTGTTTTTT CASSIIRANTGELFF
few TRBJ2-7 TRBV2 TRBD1 TGTGCCAGCGCCACGACAGGGTCCTACGAGCAGTACTTC CASATTGSYEQYF
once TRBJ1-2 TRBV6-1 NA TGTGCCAGCAGTGAAAGGGGTGTCTATGGCTACACCTTC CASSERGVYGYTF
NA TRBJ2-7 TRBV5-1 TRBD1 TGCGCCAGCAGCTTGACAGGGGTCGAGCAGTACTTC CASSLTGVEQYF
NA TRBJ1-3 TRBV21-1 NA TGTGCCAGCAACTACTGGGACAGTGGGGTCACCATATATTTT CASNYWDSGVTIYF
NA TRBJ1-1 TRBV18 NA TGTGCCAGCTCACCGGACAGAGACACTGAAGCTTTCTTT CASSPDRDTEAFF
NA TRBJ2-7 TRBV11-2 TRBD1 TGTGCCAGCAGCCTGGGACAGCCAAGATACGAGCAGTACTTC CASSLGQPRYEQYF
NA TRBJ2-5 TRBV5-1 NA TGCGCCAGCAGCCTAGCCACGGGGGTAGAGACCCAGTACTTC CASSLATGVETQYF
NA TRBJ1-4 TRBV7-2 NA TGTGCCAGCAGCTTTTACAGGTCAACTAATGAAAAACTGTTTTTT CASSFYRSTNEKLFF
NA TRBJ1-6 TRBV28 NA TGTGCCAGCAGTTTAATCAGGGTAGAAGCACCCCTCCACTTT CASSLIRVEAPLHF
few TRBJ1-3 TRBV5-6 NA TGTGCCAGCAGCTCAGGGAGGGTTCGCTCTGGAAACACCATATATTTT CASSSGRVRSGNTIYF
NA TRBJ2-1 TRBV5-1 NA TGCGCCAGCAGCTTGTGGTCAGGGGGAGGGGAGCAGTTCTTC CASSLWSGGGEQFF
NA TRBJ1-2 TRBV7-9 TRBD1 TGTGCCAGCAGCTTGGACAGGTTGGATGGCTACACCTTC CASSLDRLDGYTF
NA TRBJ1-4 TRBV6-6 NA TGTGCCAGCAGTTACTTACAGGGTCTTGATGAAAAACTGTTTTTT CASSYLQGLDEKLFF
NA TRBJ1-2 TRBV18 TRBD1 TGTGCCAGCTCACCATTTGTACAGGGGACAAACTATGGCTACACCTTC CASSPFVQGTNYGYTF
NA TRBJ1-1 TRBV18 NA TGTGCCAGCTCACCCCTACAGGGATTGGAGGCGGCTTTCTTT CASSPLQGLEAAFF
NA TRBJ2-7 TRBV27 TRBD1 TGTGCCACCAAGGACAGGGCTACCTACGAGCAGTACTTC CATKDRATYEQYF
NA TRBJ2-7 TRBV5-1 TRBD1 TGCGCCAGCAGCTTTGGGACAGGGGAAGTGTACGAGCAGTACTTC CASSFGTGEVYEQYF
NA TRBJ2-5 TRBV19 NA TGTGCCAGTGGCTTGGCCGGACGGGGCCAAGAGACCCAGTACTTC CASGLAGRGQETQYF
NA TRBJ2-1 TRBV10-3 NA TGTGCCATCAGTGAGTCCGGGAATGAGCAGTTCTTC CAISESGNEQFF
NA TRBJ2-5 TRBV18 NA TGTGCCAGCTCACCCCAAGAGACCCAGTACTTC CASSPQETQYF
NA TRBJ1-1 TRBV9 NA TGTGCCAGCAGCGTAGAATTGGGGGGGCGTGAAGCTTTCTTT CASSVELGGREAFF
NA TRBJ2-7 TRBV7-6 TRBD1 TGTGCCAGCAGCTCCGACAGGGGGCGGGAGCAGTACTTC CASSSDRGREQYF
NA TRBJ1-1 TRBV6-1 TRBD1 TGTGCCAGCAGTTCGGACAGGGGGGCTGAAGCTTTCTTT CASSSDRGAEAFF
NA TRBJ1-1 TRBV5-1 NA TGCGCCAGCGGAGGTCCCAGGGACCCTGAAGCTTTCTTT CASGGPRDPEAFF
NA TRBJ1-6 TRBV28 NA TGTGCCAGCAGTTTTATCAGTCTAGTTTCACCCCTCCACTTT CASSFISLVSPLHF
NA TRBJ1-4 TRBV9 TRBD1 TGTGCCAGCAGCACCACCGTGGACAGGGGGAAACTGTTTTTT CASSTTVDRGKLFF
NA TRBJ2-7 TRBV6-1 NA TGTGCCAGCAGATTCCGGGACGGACTCACCTACTTC CASRFRDGLTYF
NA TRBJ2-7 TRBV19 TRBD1 TGTGCCAGTAGTACCGGGACAGGGGGGCTCTACGAGCAGTACTTC CASSTGTGGLYEQYF
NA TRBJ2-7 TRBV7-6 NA TGTGCCAGCAGCTTAGCGGGGAGAATAGACCCCTACGAGCAGTACTTC CASSLAGRIDPYEQYF
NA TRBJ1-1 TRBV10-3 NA TGTGCCATCACCCAGGGACAGAACACTGAAGCTTTCTTT CAITQGQNTEAFF